This TCR beta chain comes out of a study of blood T cell repertoires in COVID-19. At the level of the study: Material from acute and convalescent COVID-19 was sourced from the United States, Italy and Spain. From T cells, B-cell-depleted T cells, or PBMCs came the material, which was cDNA or gDNA.

Original processing notes: Quantification of nucleated cells was approximated via reference gene primer amplification. The data were produced by immunoSEQ multiplex PCR, yet TCRdb's version contains in-frame clones alone and is incomplete. From that table come the V and J calls and clone size; the DNA was used to work out D and trimming. The profile shows 200,000 to 300,000 clones, 84% of them singletons. Germline assignment: CDR1 MNHEY and CDR2 SVGEGT. The CDR3 totals 12 residues. V gave up 0 bases and J gave up 9 bases, with 6 bases separating them. J is TRBJ2-1 and V is TRBV6-2 or TRBV6-3; D is unresolved. Sequencing used peripheral blood. The sequence came from a man aged 45-65 years with acute or convalescent COVID-19. In DNA, the CDR3 is TGTGCCAGCAGTTACTCGCAGGCTGAGCAGTTCTTC. Protein product: CASSYSQAEQFF.